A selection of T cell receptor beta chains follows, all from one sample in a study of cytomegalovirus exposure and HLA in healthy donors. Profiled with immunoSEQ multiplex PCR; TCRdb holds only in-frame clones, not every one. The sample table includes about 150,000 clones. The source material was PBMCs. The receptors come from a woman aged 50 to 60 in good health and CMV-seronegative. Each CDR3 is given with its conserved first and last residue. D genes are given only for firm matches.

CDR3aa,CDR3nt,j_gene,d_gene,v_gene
CASGGAQHF,TGTGCCAGCGGGGGGGCCCAGCATTTT,TRBJ1-5,NA,TRBV28
CASSQQGMSTDTQYF,TGCGCCAGCAGCCAACAGGGGATGAGCACAGATACGCAGTATTTT,TRBJ2-3,TRBD1,TRBV5-1
CASDAQGATEAFF,TGTGCCAGCGACGCACAGGGGGCCACTGAAGCTTTCTTT,TRBJ1-1,TRBD1,TRBV7-9
CASSYSPGQGYEQYF,TGTGCCAGCAGTTACTCACCGGGACAGGGATACGAGCAGTACTTC,TRBJ2-7,TRBD1,TRBV6-6
CASSQEPGGQTDTQYF,TGTGCCAGCAGCCAAGAACCGGGAGGGCAAACAGATACGCAGTATTTT,TRBJ2-3,TRBD2,TRBV4-2
CASSFQETGAGELFF,TGTGCCAGCAGCTTTCAAGAGACAGGGGCCGGGGAGCTGTTTTTT,TRBJ2-2,TRBD1,TRBV7-3
CASSDPRGYEQYF,TGTGCCAGCAGTGACCCAAGGGGGTACGAGCAGTACTTC,TRBJ2-7,NA,TRBV6-4
CSVESRGGQETQYF,TGCAGCGTTGAGTCGCGGGGGGGCCAAGAGACCCAGTACTTC,TRBJ2-5,TRBD2,TRBV29-1
CAISESGTGSGYTF,TGTGCCATCAGTGAGTCCGGGACAGGATCTGGCTACACCTTC,TRBJ1-2,TRBD1,TRBV10-3
CAWSGAGGKTQYF,TGTGCCTGGAGTGGGGCAGGGGGCAAGACCCAGTACTTC,TRBJ2-5,TRBD1,TRBV30
CATSRDGFSGETQYF,TGTGCCACCAGCAGAGATGGGTTTTCGGGGGAGACCCAGTACTTC,TRBJ2-5,NA,TRBV15
CASTNPDRDSAYEQYF,TGTGCCAGCACCAACCCCGACAGGGATTCTGCCTACGAGCAGTACTTC,TRBJ2-7,TRBD1,TRBV7-2
CASSQAGGVESTEAFF,TGTGCCAGCAGCCAAGCCGGGGGAGTAGAGAGCACTGAAGCTTTCTTT,TRBJ1-1,NA,TRBV14
CASSPALTSGTGTQYF,TGCGCCAGCAGCCCAGCTTTGACTAGCGGGACTGGAACGCAGTATTTT,TRBJ2-3,TRBD2,TRBV4-3
CASNRASSYNEQFF,TGTGCCAGCAACCGAGCGAGCTCCTACAATGAGCAGTTCTTC,TRBJ2-1,NA,TRBV28
CASSQVGGAGSYEQYF,TGTGCCAGCAGCCAAGTTGGGGGGGCCGGCTCCTACGAGCAGTACTTC,TRBJ2-7,NA,TRBV4-2
CASSPTGRASTYEQYF,TGTGCCAGCAGCCCTACTGGGCGTGCCTCGACGTACGAGCAGTACTTC,TRBJ2-7,NA,TRBV7-8
CATTKTVGQGGNTIYF,TGTGCCACCACCAAAACGGTTGGACAGGGTGGAAACACCATATATTTT,TRBJ1-3,TRBD1,TRBV15
CASSSGLADEQFF,TGTGCCAGCAGCTCGGGACTAGCCGATGAGCAGTTCTTC,TRBJ2-1,TRBD2,TRBV9
CASRFPAGVGEQFF,TGTGCCAGCAGATTTCCGGCGGGAGTGGGCGAGCAGTTCTTC,TRBJ2-1,TRBD2,TRBV7-9
CASSTTGGYTF,TGTGCCAGTAGTACAACAGGGGGCTACACCTTC,TRBJ1-2,NA,TRBV19
CASSVARDEKLFF,TGTGCCAGCTCAGTAGCCAGAGACGAAAAACTGTTTTTT,TRBJ1-4,NA,TRBV18
CASSSTTSSSKTQYF,TGTGCTAGCAGCTCGACGACTAGCTCTTCGAAGACCCAGTACTTC,TRBJ2-5,TRBD2,TRBV7-7
CASSTGLANEQFF,TGTGCCAGCAGCACCGGACTAGCTAATGAGCAGTTCTTC,TRBJ2-1,TRBD2,TRBV9
CASSRMIRTSGETYEQYF,TGCGCCAGCAGCCGAATGATAAGGACTAGCGGGGAGACCTACGAGCAGTACTTC,TRBJ2-7,TRBD2,TRBV4-3
CAWSPRKYQETQYF,TGTGCCTGGAGCCCGCGAAAGTACCAAGAGACCCAGTACTTC,TRBJ2-5,NA,TRBV30
CASLDRRNSPLHF,TGTGCCAGCTTGGACAGGAGAAATTCACCCCTCCACTTT,TRBJ1-6,TRBD1,TRBV6-6
CASSLRTEWYGYTF,TGTGCCAGCAGCTTGCGAACAGAGTGGTATGGCTACACCTTC,TRBJ1-2,NA,TRBV5-4
CASSWRGNEQFF,TGTGCCAGCAGCTGGAGGGGCAATGAGCAGTTCTTC,TRBJ2-1,NA,TRBV5-4
CASSRGQGDVDEQFF,TGTGCCAGCAGCCGAGGCCAGGGGGACGTTGATGAGCAGTTCTTC,TRBJ2-1,TRBD1,TRBV4-2
CASSQASGQELNEQFF,TGTGCCAGCAGCCAAGCCTCGGGACAGGAGCTCAATGAGCAGTTCTTC,TRBJ2-1,TRBD1,TRBV4-2
CASSPAGGETQYF,TGTGCCAGCAGCCCAGCCGGGGGAGAGACCCAGTACTTC,TRBJ2-5,NA,TRBV5-6
CASSPIGGNTEAFF,TGTGCCAGCAGCCCTATCGGGGGAAACACTGAAGCTTTCTTT,TRBJ1-1,NA,TRBV5-6
CASSFGTGMNEQYF,TGTGCCAGCAGCTTCGGGACTGGAATGAACGAGCAGTACTTC,TRBJ2-7,NA,TRBV5-4
CASSLVLTDTQYF,TGTGCCAGCAGCCTCGTCCTCACAGATACGCAGTATTTT,TRBJ2-3,NA,TRBV7-6
CASSLLGHEQYF,TGCGCCAGCAGCCTCCTGGGGCATGAGCAGTACTTC,TRBJ2-7,NA,TRBV5-1
CASSLGIVGDGQETQYF,TGCGCCAGCAGCTTAGGTATAGTGGGAGACGGACAAGAGACCCAGTACTTC,TRBJ2-5,NA,TRBV5-1
CASSSGLEQFF,TGTGCCAGCAGCTCCGGACTTGAGCAGTTCTTC,TRBJ2-1,NA,TRBV5-6
CASSLLTSGANNEQFF,TGTGCCAGCTCACTACTTACTAGCGGCGCCAACAATGAGCAGTTCTTC,TRBJ2-1,TRBD2,TRBV18
CASSRGGMETQYF,TGTGCCAGCAGCCGAGGGGGAATGGAGACCCAGTACTTC,TRBJ2-5,NA,TRBV7-3
CATSSPVTVLTYNEQFF,TGTGCCACCAGCAGCCCGGTGACAGTCTTAACCTACAATGAGCAGTTCTTC,TRBJ2-1,NA,TRBV15
CASSSRASGTGEGYTF,TGCGCCAGCAGCTCGAGGGCATCCGGGACAGGGGAGGGCTACACCTTC,TRBJ1-2,TRBD1,TRBV5-1
CASSQGPRGKGEQYF,TGCGCCAGCAGCCAAGGCCCGCGGGGCAAAGGGGAGCAGTACTTC,TRBJ2-7,NA,TRBV4-1
CASSETGDTEAFF,TGTGCCAGCAGTGAGACAGGGGACACTGAAGCTTTCTTT,TRBJ1-1,TRBD1,TRBV6-1
CASSVQGVRDTEAFF,TGCGCCAGCAGCGTACAGGGGGTTAGGGACACTGAAGCTTTCTTT,TRBJ1-1,TRBD1,TRBV5-1
CASSRTGGSSYNSPLHF,TGTGCCAGCTCACGGACAGGGGGAAGCTCCTATAATTCACCCCTCCACTTT,TRBJ1-6,TRBD1,TRBV18
CASSSTGLGNTIYF,TGTGCCAGCAGTTCGACAGGGCTTGGAAACACCATATATTTT,TRBJ1-3,TRBD1,TRBV28
CASRDSGNTIYF,TGTGCCAGCCGGGATTCTGGAAACACCATATATTTT,TRBJ1-3,NA,TRBV2
CASSIVGQGAWNTEAFF,TGTGCCAGTAGTATAGTGGGACAGGGGGCCTGGAACACTGAAGCTTTCTTT,TRBJ1-1,TRBD1,TRBV19
CASSQHLYEQYF,TGTGCCAGCTCTCAACACCTCTACGAGCAGTACTTC,TRBJ2-7,NA,TRBV14
CASSIRTSGGGEDTQYF,TGTGCCAGCAGCATACGGACTAGCGGGGGAGGCGAAGATACGCAGTATTTT,TRBJ2-3,TRBD2,TRBV11-3
CASSEDFGQAYEQYF,TGTGCCAGCAGTGAAGATTTTGGACAGGCCTACGAGCAGTACTTC,TRBJ2-7,TRBD1,TRBV2
CASSPWDRQETQYF,TGCGCCAGCAGCCCGTGGGACAGACAAGAGACCCAGTACTTC,TRBJ2-5,TRBD1,TRBV5-1